Below, 8 T cell receptor beta chains from the same sample are listed, as sequenced in a study of spatial heterogeneity in lung cancer. Using its own MiXCR run on the 5' RACE reads, TCRdb lists one record per CDR3 protein. Of fewer than 150,000 distinct CDR3 sequences listed, about 10% are singletons. As to time point: blood at routine non-recurrence follow-up after resection. The sequencing here drew on PBMCs, taken at follow-up. These receptors originate from a female donor with early-stage non-small cell lung cancer.

This clonotype was detected ten times or more. This chain links TRBV19 with TRBJ2-5, with D unresolved. From germline, CDR1 is LNHDA and CDR2 SQIVND (reference sequence). This CDR3 is 14 amino acids long. V lost 1 base, J lost 0 bases, and 6 bases lay in between. This chain's CDR3 is CASSIGNYQETQYF. Here the CDR3 DNA reads TGTGCCAGTAGTATAGGAAACTACCAAGAGACCCAGTACTTC.

This sequence joins TRBV7-2 and TRBJ2-7, with 12 bases that match TRBD2. Germline CDR1 reads SGHTA; CDR2 reads FQGNSA. The CDR3 covers 13 residues. CDR3 sequence reads: CASSLAGGREQYV. CDR3 bases: TGTGCCAGCAGCCTAGCGGGAGGGCGGGAGCAGTACGTC.

The table lists this clonotype with a few counts. The chain carries TRBV18 and TRBJ2-1; 9 nucleotides match TRBD2. From germline, CDR1 is KGHSH and CDR2 LQKENI. The junction had 14 bases not matched to a gene; V was cut back by 2 bases and J by 9 bases. The CDR3 covers 17 residues. CDR3 sequence reads: CASSPMLRTSVPIEQFF. The CDR3 bases are TGTGCCAGCTCACCAATGTTGAGGACTAGCGTCCCGATTGAGCAGTTCTTC. The variable domain in full, with the rest retrieved from reference TRBV18 and TRBJ2-1, is NAGVMQNPRHLVRRRGQEARLRCSPMKGHSHVYWYRQLPEEGLKFMVYLQKENIIDESGMPKERFSAEFPKEGPSILRIQQVVRGDSAAYFCASSPMLRTSVPIEQFFGPGTRLTVL.

The chain links TRBV29-1 to TRBJ2-5, with D tentatively TRBD1 or TRBD2 (6 bases each). With 5 bases removed from V and 5 bases from J, the gap between germline ends came to 15 bases. The V gene's germline CDR1 is SQVTM and CDR2 ANQGSEA. CDR3 length: 13 residues. CDR3 sequence (DNA): TGCAGCGTTACCGGGGGCGGTGGCGAGACCCAGTACTTC. This translates into CSVTGGGGETQYF.

This clonotype was observed a handful of times. The gene calls are TRBV10-3 and TRBJ2-7, with 8 bases identical to TRBD1. With 3 bases clipped from V and 2 bases from J, the junction kept 3 bases outside the gene matches. CDR1 ENHRY and CDR2 SYGVKD come from the germline V gene. CDR3 length equals 14 residues. CDR3 protein: CAISDATGAYEQYF. CDR3 nucleotide sequence: TGTGCCATCAGTGACGCGACAGGGGCCTACGAGCAGTACTTC.

This clonotype was recorded at least ten times. Written as DNA, the CDR3 is TGCGCCAGCAGCCAAGATCTTGGGCTAGCAAAGTACAATGAGCAGTTCTTC. Translated: CASSQDLGLAKYNEQFF. The rearrangement links TRBV4-3 to TRBJ2-1, with D possibly TRBD2 on 5 matching bases. CDR1 LGHNA and CDR2 YSLEER come from the germline V gene. V lost 0 bases and J 4 bases, leaving 16 bases between the germline ends. The CDR3 is made up of 17 amino acids.

This clonotype was counted a few times. The V and J genes are TRBV2 and TRBJ2-7, with 8 bases identical to TRBD1. The trim removed 4 bases at V and 6 bases at J, leaving 5 bases unmatched. CDR3 length equals 13 residues. The germline CDR1 and CDR2 sequences are SNHLY and FYNNEI. The CDR3 reads CASSATGGFEQYV. The CDR3 region has the DNA TGTGCCAGCAGTGCAACAGGGGGGTTCGAGCAGTACGTC.

This clonotype was counted ten times or more. J is TRBJ1-1 and V is TRBV9; no clear D gene. In germline, CDR1 is SGDLS, CDR2 YYNGEE. With 0 bases removed from V and 1 base from J, the gap between germline ends came to 10 bases. The CDR3 length is 15 residues. Here the CDR3 reads CASSVAAAANTEAFF. The CDR3 nucleotides are TGTGCCAGCAGCGTAGCGGCAGCCGCGAACACTGAAGCTTTCTTT. Together with reference TRBV9 and TRBJ1-1, the CDR3 gives the full variable domain: DSGVTQTPKHLITATGQRVTLRCSPRSGDLSVYWYQQSLDQGLQFLIQYYNGEERAKGNILERFSAQQFPDLHSELNLSSLELGDSALYFCASSVAAAANTEAFFGQGTRLTVV.